These 18 T cell receptor beta chains originate from one sample sequenced in a study of blood T cell repertoires in COVID-19. This table comes from immunoSEQ multiplex PCR, and its TCRdb copy is limited to in-frame clones, with some not included. The table includes under 150,000 clones, 75% to 90% detected once. Input material: PBMCs or T cells enriched from blood (not recorded which). All receptors derive from a woman between 50 and 59 years old who had recovered from COVID-19.

V gene TRBV5-1 combines with J gene TRBJ2-7, with 7 bases that match TRBD1. J gave up 3 bases and V 3 bases, and 3 bases lay outside the gene matches. This CDR3 has 13 amino acids. CDR1 is SGHRS and CDR2 is YFSETQ in the germline V gene. The CDR3 protein is CASSSAGGYEQYF. In DNA, the CDR3 is TGCGCCAGCAGCTCCGCAGGGGGCTACGAGCAGTACTTC.

The CDR3: CASSYTLGAKGSPLHF. The CDR3, as DNA: TGTGCCAGCAGTTATACTTTAGGGGCCAAGGGATCACCCCTCCACTTT. The genes are TRBV7-9 and TRBJ1-6, with D maybe TRBD1 (5 bases). CDR1 is SEHNR, CDR2 FQNEAQ, per germline (reference sequence). V was pared by 6 bases and J by 10 bases, with 22 bases between. The CDR3 contains 16 residues.

CDR3 in DNA: TGTGCCAGCAGCGGACAGGGTCAGCCCCAGCATTTT. Its translation: CASSGQGQPQHF. The rearrangement uses TRBV5-6 and TRBJ1-5; 8 bases line up with TRBD1. The germline V gene has CDR1 SGHDT and CDR2 YYEEEE. The length of the CDR3 is 12 residues. J was trimmed by 6 bases and V by 4 bases; bases with no gene match: 0.

The V gene is TRBV24-1, the J gene TRBJ2-1; perhaps TRBD2 as D (7 bases). From germline, CDR1 is KGHDR and CDR2 SFDVKD. CDR3 size: 12 residues. V dropped 12 bases and J dropped 5 bases, with 13 bases sitting between them. The DNA for the CDR3 is TGTGCCGCCGGGGGGCTTAACAATGAGCAGTTCTTC. This sequence encodes CAAGGLNNEQFF.

The chain couples TRBV7-8 to TRBJ2-7; maybe TRBD2 (6 bases). The CDR3 sequence is 15 residues long. Germline CDR1 reads SGHVS; CDR2 reads FQNEAQ. Trimming took off 2 bases at V and 6 bases at J, with 17 bases between the two ends. CDR3 bases: TGTGCCAGCAGCTTACGGGCAGGGAGGTTGGGCGAGCAGTACTTC. This translates into CASSLRAGRLGEQYF. Full variable domain (rest looked up from reference TRBV7-8 and TRBJ2-7): GAGVSQSPRYKVAKRGQDVALRCDPISGHVSLFWYQQALGQGPEFLTYFQNEAQLDKSGLPSDRFFAERPEGSVSTLKIQRTQQEDSAVYLCASSLRAGRLGEQYFGPGTRLTVT.

This clone is a singleton in its sample. The rearrangement joins TRBV7-8 to TRBJ2-7; 7 bases fit TRBD1. This CDR3 contains 14 residues. Germline V gene lookup returns CDR1 SGHVS and CDR2 FQNEAQ. The V segment lost 2 bases and the J segment 8 bases; nucleotides outside the gene matches: 9. This chain's CDR3 is CASSLSGPRGKQYF. The CDR3 nucleotides read TGTGCCAGCAGCTTATCGGGTCCCAGGGGGAAGCAGTACTTC. Full variable domain (outside the CDR3, taken from reference TRBV7-8 and TRBJ2-7): GAGVSQSPRYKVAKRGQDVALRCDPISGHVSLFWYQQALGQGPEFLTYFQNEAQLDKSGLPSDRFFAERPEGSVSTLKIQRTQQEDSAVYLCASSLSGPRGKQYFGPGTRLTVT.

This clone was seen more than once but under ten times. This chain uses TRBV7-6 with TRBJ2-1; 7 bases fit TRBD1. The CDR3 spans 14 residues. The V and J ends lost 5 bases and 4 bases, in that order; junction bases with no gene match: 5. CDR1 is SGHVS, CDR2 FNYEAQ, per germline. CDR3 sequence: CASSPGQVYNEQFF. In DNA, the CDR3 is TGTGCCAGCAGCCCCGGACAGGTTTACAATGAGCAGTTCTTC.

The chain employs TRBV5-1 and TRBJ2-5, with TRBD1 identical over 11 bases. With V trimmed by 2 bases and J by 3 bases, 6 bases remained unmatched. CDR3 length: 16 amino acids. The V gene's germline CDR1 is SGHRS and CDR2 YFSETQ. The CDR3: CASSFQGQGAEETQYF. CDR3 DNA: TGCGCCAGCAGCTTCCAAGGACAGGGGGCCGAAGAGACCCAGTACTTC.

The chain employs TRBV4-1 and TRBJ2-1; TRBD2 matches 11 bases. The CDR3 sequence is 20 residues long. Germline V CDR1 and CDR2: MGHRA, YSYEKL. J gave up 0 bases and V 1 base, and 11 bases lay outside the gene matches. CDR3 in DNA: TGCGCCAGCAGCCAAGGGCTGGCTAGCGGGGGGACGAGCTCCTACAATGAGCAGTTCTTC. Its translation is CASSQGLASGGTSSYNEQFF.

The chain couples TRBV3-1 (or the pseudogene TRBV3-2) to TRBJ1-5, with 9 bases lining up with TRBD1. The CDR3 sequence is 15 residues long. From germline, CDR1 is LGHDT and CDR2 YNNKEL (reference sequence). J was trimmed by 5 bases and V by 2 bases; bases with no gene match: 4. The CDR3 nucleotides read TGTGCCAGCAGCCAACAAGGACAGGGGTATCAGCCCCAGCATTTT. This sequence encodes CASSQQGQGYQPQHF.

V gene TRBV5-1 combines with J gene TRBJ1-6; TRBD1 matches 11 bases. The CDR3 extends over 14 amino acids. Trimming removed 4 bases from V and 8 bases from J; junction bases left unmatched: 2. CDR1 and CDR2 from the germline V gene are SGHRS and YFSETQ. CDR3 nucleotide sequence: TGCGCCAGCAGCCCGGGACAGGGGGATTCACCCCTCCACTTT. This codes for CASSPGQGDSPLHF. The complete variable domain, with remaining parts taken from reference TRBV5-1 and TRBJ1-6, reads KAGVTQTPRYLIKTRGQQVTLSCSPISGHRSVSWYQQTPGQGLQFLFEYFSETQRNKGNFPGRFSGRQFSNSRSEMNVSTLELGDSALYLCASSPGQGDSPLHFGNGTRLTVT.

This sequence joins TRBV5-6 and TRBJ2-1; TRBD1 agrees at 9 bases. The V and J ends lost 0 bases and 6 bases, in that order; junction bases with no gene match: 4. The CDR3 extends over 15 amino acids. CDR1 is SGHDT, CDR2 YYEEEE, per germline. CDR3 coding DNA: TGTGCCAGCAGCTTGGTGGGACAGGGCGTCAATGAGCAGTTCTTC. Amino acids: CASSLVGQGVNEQFF.

V and J are TRBV29-1 and TRBJ1-2; 8 bases are a match to TRBD1. After removal of 4 bases from V and 7 bases from J, the junction contained 8 bases not matched to a gene. The length of the CDR3 is 13 residues. Germline CDR1 reads SQVTM; CDR2 reads ANQGSEA. Here the CDR3 reads CSVVGDRGPGYTF. The CDR3 DNA reads TGCAGCGTTGTAGGTGACAGGGGACCTGGCTACACCTTC.

This chain links TRBV4-1 with TRBJ1-1, with 8 bases that match TRBD1. With V trimmed by 0 bases and J by 4 bases, 4 bases remained unmatched. Germline V gene lookup returns CDR1 MGHRA and CDR2 YSYEKL. There are 15 residues in the CDR3. DNA for the CDR3: TGCGCCAGCAGCCAAGAAACAGGGGGAGGCACTGAAGCTTTCTTT. Translation gives CASSQETGGGTEAFF.

The CDR3 loop reads CASSPTLQGPTEAFF. The CDR3 DNA follows: TGCGCCAGCAGCCCCACTCTACAGGGTCCCACTGAAGCTTTCTTT. This chain uses TRBV4-3 with TRBJ1-1; maybe TRBD1 (6 bases). The V end lost 4 bases, the J end lost 4 bases, and 16 bases lay between the germline ends. The germline V gene has CDR1 LGHNA and CDR2 YSLEER. This CDR3 has 15 residues.

The chain carries TRBV6-5 and TRBJ2-7; maybe TRBD1 (6 bases). CDR1 MNHEY and CDR2 SVGAGI come from the germline V gene. The V end lost 6 bases, the J end lost 2 bases, and 11 bases lay between the germline ends. This CDR3 is built from 13 residues. The CDR3 nucleotides read TGTGCCAGCAGGCGACAGGAAACCTACGAGCAGTACTTC. This codes for CASRRQETYEQYF.

Only a few counts were recorded for this clone. The chain links TRBV6-5 to TRBJ1-5, with TRBD1 identical over 7 bases. V lost 8 bases to trimming and J lost 6 bases; unmatched junction nucleotides: 13. CDR1 and CDR2 (germline): MNHEY, SVGAGI. CDR3 size: 15 residues. In nucleotides, the CDR3 is TGTGCCAGCGCAAAATCGACAGGGCTAGGTCAGCCCCAGCATTTT. Protein product: CASAKSTGLGQPQHF.

The rearrangement links TRBV6-1 to TRBJ1-2; D uncertain. The V end was cut by 0 bases, the J end by 6 bases, with 14 bases between. Germline V gene lookup returns CDR1 MNHNS and CDR2 SASEGT. The CDR3 loop spans 15 amino acids. The CDR3, as DNA: TGTGCCAGCAGTGAAGCGCTTCGAGAGGGAAATGGCTACACCTTC. The encoded protein is CASSEALREGNGYTF.